The 3 T cell receptor beta chains below were found in one sample sequenced in a study of control samples from healthy donors and cancer patients. Some clones are missing from TCRdb's copy, which holds only in-frame ones; the method was immunoSEQ multiplex PCR. The sample records 150,000 or so clones, about 94% being singletons. Sample: blood. The source of these receptors is a woman aged 55-70 years in good health.

This sequence joins TRBV10-1 and TRBJ2-7; TRBD1 or TRBD2 may be the D gene (7 bases each). Germline V gene lookup returns CDR1 WNHNN and CDR2 SYGVQD (reference sequence). The V gene lost 5 bases and the J gene lost 4 bases, with 12 bases spanning the gap. There are 13 residues in the CDR3. CDR3 amino acids: CASSRQGGYEQYF. In nucleotides, the CDR3 is TGCGCCAGCAGTAGACAGGGAGGGTACGAGCAGTACTTC.

This clone was seen a handful of times. This sample includes further DNA sequences coding for the same CDR3. The chain carries TRBV30 and TRBJ2-7; D perhaps matches TRBD1 (5 bases). Per germline, CDR1 GTSNPN and CDR2 SVGIG (reference sequence). V lost 3 bases and J lost 3, with 6 bases in between. The CDR3 runs to 11 residues. The DNA for the CDR3 is TGTGCCTGGAGCACAGGCTACGAGCAGTACTTC. Protein product: CAWSTGYEQYF.

This clone was seen only once. The rearrangement uses TRBV24-1 and TRBJ2-3, with 8 bases aligning to TRBD1. V trimming: 1 base; J trimming: 6 bases; junction bases outside the gene matches: 5. Germline V CDR1 and CDR2: KGHDR, SFDVKD. The CDR3 contains 15 residues. As DNA, the CDR3 is TGTGCCACCAGTGATTTCCCAGGGGGCTTCGATACGCAGTATTTT. This codes for CATSDFPGGFDTQYF.